These T cell receptor beta chains were read from a single sample in a study of CD8+CD57+ T cells in acquired aplastic anemia. One entry per CDR3 protein, called by TCRdb with MiXCR from the reads. Of roughly 250,000 distinct CDR3 sequences in the sample, roughly 82% were seen once. Sequencing input: sorted CD4+, CD8+, or CD8+CD57+ T cells (not recorded which) from PBMCs. The origin of the receptors is a human donor with aplastic anemia. The CDR3 runs from the conserved cysteine through the conserved F or W. A D gene is named only where the DNA matches it firmly. Size values are once, few and many counts, or a class for expanded clones, and some rows have none.

clone_size | cdr3_length | j_call | v_call | d_call | cdr3_aa | cdr3_nt
NA | 16 | TRBJ2-5 | TRBV2 | TRBD2 | CASSGRLARVGETQYF | TGTGCCAGCAGTGGCAGACTAGCCCGAGTGGGGGAGACCCAGTACTTC
NA | 13 | TRBJ1-2 | TRBV7-9 | NA | CATSSKTRDGYSF | TGTGCCACCAGCAGCAAAACCAGGGATGGCTATTCTTTC
NA | 16 | TRBJ1-4 | TRBV25-1 | NA | CASSALFTATNEKLFF | TGTGCCAGCAGTGCACTGTTCACGGCAACTAATGAAAAACTGTTTTTT
NA | 15 | TRBJ1-6 | TRBV20-1 | TRBD1 | CSARDNRGRSSPLHF | TGCAGTGCTAGGGATAACAGGGGGCGAAGTTCACCCCTCCACTTT
NA | 14 | TRBJ2-3 | TRBV7-3 | TRBD2 | CASSAAGGGDTESF | TGTGCCAGCAGCGCAGCCGGGGGGGGGGACACTGAATCTTTT
NA | 14 | TRBJ2-4 | TRBV19 | NA | CASSISIGKNIQYF | TGTGCCAGTAGTATATCCATAGGCAAAAACATTCAGTACTTC
NA | 15 | TRBJ2-7 | TRBV9 | NA | CASSHGTGGMDEQYF | TGTGCCAGCAGCCACGGGACGGGTGGCATGGACGAGCAGTACTTC
medium-sized | 14 | TRBJ2-1 | TRBV10-3 | TRBD2 | CAIKPGLAGNEQFF | TGTGCCATCAAGCCGGGACTAGCGGGTAATGAGCAGTTCTTC
NA | 15 | TRBJ2-1 | TRBV7-3 | NA | CASSPTGAMNTEAFF | TGTGCCAGCAGCCCTACAGGAGCCATGAACACTGAAGCTTTCTTC
NA | 14 | TRBJ1-6 | TRBV20-1 | TRBD1 | CSARGQGSDSPLHF | TGCAGTGCCCGGGGACAGGGCAGCGACTCACCCCTCCACTTT
NA | 16 | TRBJ2-1 | TRBV12-3/TRBV12-4 | TRBD2 | CASRDQRSGGSDEQFF | TGTGCCAGCAGGGATCAAAGAAGCGGGGGGAGCGATGAGCAGTTCTTC
NA | 14 | TRBJ2-3 | TRBV7-6 | NA | CASSSAQGGYAQYF | TGTGCCAGCAGCTCCGCACAGGGTGGATACGCGCAGTACTTT
few | 15 | TRBJ2-3 | TRBV2 | TRBD2 | CASSDGTSGIDTQYF | TGTGCCAGCAGTGATGGGACTAGCGGAATAGATACGCAGTATTTT
NA | 15 | TRBJ1-5 | TRBV7-9 | NA | CASSLPGSYDPNVHF | TGTGCCAGCAGCTTACCAGGTAGCTACGATCCCAACGTCCATTTT